What follows are 4 T cell receptor beta chains derived from one specimen sequenced in a study of blood T cell repertoires in COVID-19. Generated by immunoSEQ multiplex PCR, the TCRdb table keeps only in-frame clones and is missing some. The repertoire holds 95,000 to 100,000 clones, with roughly nine tenths as singletons. The specimen was peripheral blood. The receptors were sampled from a man aged 45-60 years with acute or convalescent COVID-19.

This chain links TRBV4-2 with TRBJ2-7; tentatively, D is TRBD1 (5 bases). Germline V gives CDR1 LGHNA, CDR2 YNFKEQ. V shed 4 bases and J shed 4 bases, with 14 bases lying between them. The CDR3 has 14 amino acids. CDR3 region: CASSLRGQSYEQYF. CDR3 bases: TGTGCCAGCAGCCTAAGGGGTCAGTCATACGAGCAGTACTTC.

The J gene is TRBJ2-2, the V gene TRBV11-3, with 10 bases aligning to TRBD1. CDR3 length: 15 amino acids. CDR1 and CDR2 from the germline V gene are SGHNT and YENEEA. V dropped 3 bases and J dropped 5; count of bases not matched to a gene: 3. The CDR3 DNA sequence: TGTGCCAGCAGCTTCGGACAGGGGGGTACCGGGGAGCTGTTTTTT. This sequence encodes CASSFGQGGTGELFF. The whole variable domain, filled in from reference TRBV11-3 and TRBJ2-2, reads EAGVVQSPRYKIIEKKQPVAFWCNPISGHNTLYWYLQNLGQGPELLIRYENEEAVDDSQLPKDRFSAERLKGVDSTLKIQPAELGDSAVYLCASSFGQGGTGELFFGEGSRLTVL.

The chain joins TRBV6-5 to TRBJ2-5; a weak D match, TRBD1 (5 bases). This CDR3 is built from 15 residues. CDR1 is MNHEY, CDR2 SVGAGI, per germline. Trimming shortened V by 8 bases and J by 3 bases, and 19 bases separated the two germline ends. Here the CDR3 reads CASVLGWGLKETQYF. The DNA for the CDR3 is TGTGCCAGCGTACTCGGGTGGGGCCTCAAAGAGACCCAGTACTTC.

J is TRBJ2-6 and V is TRBV6-5; no clear D gene. Germline V gene data show CDR1 as MNHEY and CDR2 as SVGAGI. Trimming cost V 0 bases and J 0 bases, with 6 bases left between them. The CDR3 has 16 amino acids. CDR3 coding DNA: TGTGCCAGCAGTTACTCGACGGGCTCTGGGGCCAACGTCCTGACTTTC. Its translation: CASSYSTGSGANVLTF.